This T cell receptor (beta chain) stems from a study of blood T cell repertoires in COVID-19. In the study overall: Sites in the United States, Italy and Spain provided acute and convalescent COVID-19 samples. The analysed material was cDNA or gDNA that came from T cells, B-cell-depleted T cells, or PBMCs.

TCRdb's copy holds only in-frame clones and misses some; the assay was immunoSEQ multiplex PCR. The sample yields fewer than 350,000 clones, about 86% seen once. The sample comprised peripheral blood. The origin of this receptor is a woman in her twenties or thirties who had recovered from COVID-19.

CDR3 coding DNA: TGTGCCAGCAGCTCCACCCAAAACATACAGGGTGAAGCTTTCTTT. Its protein product is CASSSTQNIQGEAFF. The rearrangement joins TRBV7-2 to TRBJ1-1; D is perhaps TRBD1 (6 bases). The CDR3 is 15 residues long. Germline values: CDR1 SGHTA, CDR2 FQGNSA. The ends were cut back, 4 bases at V and 7 bases at J, with 19 bases in the middle.